The entry below describes one T cell receptor (beta chain). This sample was included in a study of blood T cell repertoires in COVID-19. About the research overall: In each case, the material was cDNA or gDNA derived from T cells, B-cell-depleted T cells, or PBMCs.

The germline CDR1 and CDR2 sequences are MDHEN and SYDVKM. The CDR3 length is 12 residues. The V and J ends lost 4 bases and 7 bases respectively, with 8 bases between them. The repertoire was sequenced with immunoSEQ multiplex PCR; TCRdb's copy has only in-frame clones and lacks some. The data show fewer than 350,000 clones, 91% seen once. The age range of participants was about 18 to 90 years, with residence in around 22 US areas. Participants' own reports of clinical history determined their cohort assignment. The sample comprised PBMCs or T cells enriched from blood (not recorded which). The receptor comes from a man between 35 and 55 years old who had been exposed to COVID-19. This chain connects TRBV28 to TRBJ2-1, with D tentatively TRBD1 (6 bases). CDR3 DNA: TGTGCCAGCAGTTCTGACAGGAATGAGCAGTTCTTC. Translation: CASSSDRNEQFF.